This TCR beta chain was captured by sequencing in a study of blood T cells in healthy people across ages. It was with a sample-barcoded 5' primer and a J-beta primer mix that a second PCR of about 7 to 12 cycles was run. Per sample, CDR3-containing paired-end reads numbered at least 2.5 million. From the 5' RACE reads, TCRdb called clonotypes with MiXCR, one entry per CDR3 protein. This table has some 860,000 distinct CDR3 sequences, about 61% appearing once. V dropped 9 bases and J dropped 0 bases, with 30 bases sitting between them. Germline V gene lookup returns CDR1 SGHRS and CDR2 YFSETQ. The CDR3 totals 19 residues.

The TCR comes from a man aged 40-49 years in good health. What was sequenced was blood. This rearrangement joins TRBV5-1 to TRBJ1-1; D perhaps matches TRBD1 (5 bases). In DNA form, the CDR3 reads TGCGCCAACCAGGGAAGGACGGCGGAAGCCTCGGGCATGAACACTGAAGCTTTCTTT. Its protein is CANQGRTAEASGMNTEAFF.